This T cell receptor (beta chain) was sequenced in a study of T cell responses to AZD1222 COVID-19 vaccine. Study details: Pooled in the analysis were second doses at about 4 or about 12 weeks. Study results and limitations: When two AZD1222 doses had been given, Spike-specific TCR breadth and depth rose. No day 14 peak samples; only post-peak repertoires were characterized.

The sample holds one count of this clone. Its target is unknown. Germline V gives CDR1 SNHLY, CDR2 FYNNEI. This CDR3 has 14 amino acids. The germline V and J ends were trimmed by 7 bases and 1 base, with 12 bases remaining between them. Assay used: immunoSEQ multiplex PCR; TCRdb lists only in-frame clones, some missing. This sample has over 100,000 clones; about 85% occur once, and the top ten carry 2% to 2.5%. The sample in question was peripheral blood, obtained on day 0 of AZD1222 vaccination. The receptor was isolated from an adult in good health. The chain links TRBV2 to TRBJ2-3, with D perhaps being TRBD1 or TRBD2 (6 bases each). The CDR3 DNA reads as TGTGCCAGCAAGGGGGGCCCCGGCACAGATACGCAGTATTTT. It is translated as CASKGGPGTDTQYF.